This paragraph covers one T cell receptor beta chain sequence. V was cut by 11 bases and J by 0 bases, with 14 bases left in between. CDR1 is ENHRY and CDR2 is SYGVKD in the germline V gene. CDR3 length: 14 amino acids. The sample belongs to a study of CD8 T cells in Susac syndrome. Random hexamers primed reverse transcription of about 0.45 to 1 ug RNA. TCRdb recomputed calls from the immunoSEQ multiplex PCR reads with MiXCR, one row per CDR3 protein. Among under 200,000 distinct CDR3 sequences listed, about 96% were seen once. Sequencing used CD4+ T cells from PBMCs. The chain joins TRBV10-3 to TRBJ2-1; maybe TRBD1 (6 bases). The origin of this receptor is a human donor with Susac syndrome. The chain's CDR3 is CAARGDISYNEQFF. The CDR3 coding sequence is TGTGCCGCCAGGGGAGACATCTCCTACAATGAGCAGTTCTTC.